The T cell receptor (beta chain) under discussion was sequenced for a study of neurological immune-mediated disorders. General study findings and limits: Subjects shared no identical expanded-clone CDR3 amino acid sequences, suggesting private TCR-beta repertoires in all groups.

Time point in this sample: longitudinal time-point 2. Unsorted libraries were generated from 2 million PBMCs held at -80 degrees C. This clonotype was detected ten times or more. Its antigen is as yet unknown. The authors produced cDNA by 5'RACE using 10-nucleotide random UMIs. TCRdb re-called the 5' RACE reads with MiXCR, one entry per CDR3 protein. The data hold under 50,000 distinct CDR3 sequences, with around 13% observed a single time. Germline CDR1 SGHVS, CDR2 FQNEAQ. With 0 bases removed from V and 3 bases from J, the gap between germline ends came to 12 bases. The CDR3 is made up of 15 amino acids.

This sequence joins TRBV7-8 and TRBJ2-7; D is ambiguous. The TCR comes from a male donor with HTLV-1-associated myelopathy (HAM/TSP). The sample was PBMCs. CDR3 nucleotides: TGTGCCAGCAGCTTAGCAGACGGCTCCTTCTACGAGCAGTACTTC. Its protein product is CASSLADGSFYEQYF.